The rows below give T cell receptor beta chains drawn from one sample of a study of shared clonotypes between healthy human individuals. The table came from immunoSEQ multiplex PCR; TCRdb's copy has only in-frame clones and leaves some out. The sample contains 2.3 million or so clones, more than 80% of which appear only once. The sequenced sample was naive CD4+ T cells from PBMCs. The receptors were sampled from a man aged 18 to 35 in good health. Some clones in this sample may be carry-over from other donors' samples. Each CDR3 is given with its conserved first and last residue. The D gene is left open where the match is weak. Size tells how often a clone was seen (once, few, many) or the class of an expanded clone, and some rows leave it out.

cdr3_aa,cdr3_nt,j_call,clone_size,d_call,v_call
CASSPLLGTAPSYEQYF,TGTGCCAGCTCACCACTGCTTGGCACAGCGCCTTCCTACGAGCAGTACTTC,TRBJ2-7,.,.,TRBV18
CASNPSSYNEQFF,TGTGCCAGCAACCCTAGCTCCTACAATGAGCAGTTCTTC,TRBJ2-1,.,.,TRBV5-4
CSAISGSSFYEQYF,TGCAGCGCGATTAGCGGGAGTTCGTTTTACGAGCAGTACTTC,TRBJ2-7,once,TRBD2,TRBV29-1
CSVEWKPEQFF,TGCAGCGTTGAATGGAAACCGGAGCAGTTCTTC,TRBJ2-1,.,.,TRBV29-1
CASSDVPWGNEKLFF,TGTGCCAGCAGTGACGTCCCTTGGGGTAATGAAAAACTGTTTTTT,TRBJ1-4,once,.,TRBV6-1
CASRGLAATGELFF,TGTGCCAGCAGGGGACTAGCGGCTACCGGGGAGCTGTTTTTT,TRBJ2-2,.,TRBD2,TRBV2
CASSSLRGPTPYEQYF,TGTGCCAGTAGTTCCCTTCGGGGCCCGACTCCCTACGAGCAGTACTTC,TRBJ2-7,.,.,TRBV19
CASSDCRVTSGNTIYF,TGTGCCAGCAGTGACTGCAGGGTGACCTCTGGAAACACCATATATTTT,TRBJ1-3,.,.,TRBV6-4
CASSQQGGRSNQPQHF,TGTGCCAGCTCCCAACAGGGGGGGCGAAGCAATCAGCCCCAGCATTTT,TRBJ1-5,.,TRBD1,TRBV18
CASSTRQGGTGELFF,TGTGCCAGCAGTACTAGACAGGGTGGGACCGGGGAGCTGTTTTTT,TRBJ2-2,.,TRBD1,TRBV7-2
CASRRAGDSYEQYF,TGTGCCAGCAGGAGAGCGGGGGACTCCTACGAGCAGTACTTC,TRBJ2-7,.,TRBD2,TRBV6-5
CASIGGPEDEKLFF,TGTGCCAGCATTGGGGGGCCCGAAGATGAAAAACTGTTTTTT,TRBJ1-4,once,.,TRBV2
CSGPNRRGPITDTQYF,TGCAGCGGCCCTAACCGACGAGGCCCCATCACAGATACGCAGTATTTT,TRBJ2-3,.,.,TRBV29-1
CSVVWTEYYEQYF,TGCAGCGTTGTTTGGACAGAGTACTACGAGCAGTACTTC,TRBJ2-7,.,.,TRBV29-1
CASKRGPNSYEQYF,TGTGCCAGCAAAAGGGGCCCCAACTCCTACGAGCAGTACTTC,TRBJ2-7,.,.,TRBV28
CATSRDQGQGEETQYF,TGTGCCACCAGCAGAGATCAGGGACAGGGCGAAGAGACCCAGTACTTC,TRBJ2-5,once,TRBD1,TRBV15
CASRLDRNTGELFF,TGTGCCAGCAGACTAGACAGGAACACCGGGGAGCTGTTTTTT,TRBJ2-2,.,.,TRBV4-2
CASSPDRAGGYTF,TGCGCCAGCAGCCCAGACAGGGCGGGTGGCTACACCTTC,TRBJ1-2,.,TRBD1,TRBV5-1
CASSLTSGSLTDTQYF,TGTGCCAGCAGCTTAACTAGCGGGAGTCTGACAGATACGCAGTATTTT,TRBJ2-3,.,TRBD2,TRBV11-3
CASSFFGSGANVLTF,TGTGCCAGCAGTTTTTTCGGCTCTGGGGCCAACGTCCTGACTTTC,TRBJ2-6,.,.,TRBV28
CASSQSEETQYF,TGCGCCAGCAGTCAATCAGAAGAGACCCAGTACTTC,TRBJ2-5,.,.,TRBV23-1
CASSPTGGGEAFF,TGTGCCAGCAGCCCCACAGGGGGAGGTGAAGCTTTCTTT,TRBJ1-1,.,TRBD1,TRBV11-2
CASSLRWDTSSGNTIYF,TGTGCCAGCAGCTTAAGGTGGGACACGAGCTCTGGAAACACCATATATTTT,TRBJ1-3,.,.,TRBV7-3
CASSQASWGSGTEAFF,TGCGCCAGCAGCCAAGCTTCCTGGGGATCAGGCACTGAAGCTTTCTTT,TRBJ1-1,.,.,TRBV4-1
CAISDTGGFLRETQYF,TGTGCCATCAGTGATACGGGCGGGTTTCTCAGGGAGACCCAGTACTTC,TRBJ2-5,.,.,TRBV10-3
CASSRGTAYNEQFF,TGTGCCAGCAGCCGCGGGACTGCATACAATGAGCAGTTCTTC,TRBJ2-1,.,.,TRBV7-2
CASSLETTNEKLFF,TGTGCCAGCAGCCTTGAAACAACTAATGAAAAACTGTTTTTT,TRBJ1-4,.,.,TRBV5-4
CASSFTGGKGNEQFF,TGTGCCAGCAGTTTTACAGGGGGCAAAGGCAATGAGCAGTTCTTC,TRBJ2-1,.,TRBD1,TRBV2
CASSHASNTGELFF,TGTGCCAGCAGCCACGCCTCGAACACCGGGGAGCTGTTTTTT,TRBJ2-2,.,.,TRBV14
CSVLNRQLAGGYNEQFF,TGCAGCGTTCTAAACCGCCAACTAGCGGGAGGGTACAATGAGCAGTTCTTC,TRBJ2-1,.,TRBD2,TRBV29-1